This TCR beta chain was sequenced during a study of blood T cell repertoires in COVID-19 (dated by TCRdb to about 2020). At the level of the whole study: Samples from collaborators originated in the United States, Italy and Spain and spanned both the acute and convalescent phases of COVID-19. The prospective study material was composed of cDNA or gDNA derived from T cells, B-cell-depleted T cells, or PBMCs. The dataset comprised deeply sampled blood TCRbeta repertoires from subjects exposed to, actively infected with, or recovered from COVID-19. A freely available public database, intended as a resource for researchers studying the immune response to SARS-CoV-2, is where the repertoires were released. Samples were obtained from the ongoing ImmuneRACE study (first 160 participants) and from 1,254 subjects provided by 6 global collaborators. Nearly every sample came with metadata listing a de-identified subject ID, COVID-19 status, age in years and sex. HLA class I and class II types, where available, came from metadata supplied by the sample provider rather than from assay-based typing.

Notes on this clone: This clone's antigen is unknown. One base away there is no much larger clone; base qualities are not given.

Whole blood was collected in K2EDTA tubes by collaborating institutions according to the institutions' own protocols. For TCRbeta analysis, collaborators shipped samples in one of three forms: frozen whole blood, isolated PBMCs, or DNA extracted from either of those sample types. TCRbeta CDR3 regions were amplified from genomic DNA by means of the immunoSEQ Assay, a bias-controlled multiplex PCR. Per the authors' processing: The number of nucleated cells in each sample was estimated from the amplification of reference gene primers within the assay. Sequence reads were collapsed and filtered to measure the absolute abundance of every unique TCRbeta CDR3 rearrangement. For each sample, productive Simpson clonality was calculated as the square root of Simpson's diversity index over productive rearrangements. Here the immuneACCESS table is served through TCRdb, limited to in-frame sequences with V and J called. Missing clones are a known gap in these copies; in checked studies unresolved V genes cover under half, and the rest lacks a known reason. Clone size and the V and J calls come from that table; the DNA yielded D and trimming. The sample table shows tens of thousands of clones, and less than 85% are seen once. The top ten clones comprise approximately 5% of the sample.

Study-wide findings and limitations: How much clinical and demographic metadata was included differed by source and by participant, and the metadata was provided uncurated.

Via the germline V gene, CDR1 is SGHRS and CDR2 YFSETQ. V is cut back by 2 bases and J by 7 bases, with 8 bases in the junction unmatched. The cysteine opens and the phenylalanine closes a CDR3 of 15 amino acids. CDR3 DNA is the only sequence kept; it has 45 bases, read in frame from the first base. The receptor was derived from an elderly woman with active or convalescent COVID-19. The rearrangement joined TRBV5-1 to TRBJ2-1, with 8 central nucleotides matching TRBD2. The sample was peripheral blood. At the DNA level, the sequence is TGCGCCAGCAGCTTCCAAGCGGGAGTCTCTAATGAGCAGTTCTTC. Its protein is CASSFQAGVSNEQFF.